The 10 T cell receptor beta chains below all came from one sample that was sequenced in a study of human T cells and chemical hapten exposure. Via MiXCR, TCRdb re-called the RACE reads, giving one row per CDR3 protein. The sample consists of about 380,000 distinct CDR3 sequences, about 5.1% of them appearing once. The sample's time point: pre-sensitization, week 0. Treatment in this sample: therapeutic diphenylcyclopropenone sensitization with weekly scalp DPC. Source: whole blood, taken in connection with sensitization to the hapten diphenylcyclopropenone (DPC). Source of these receptors: a woman aged 45-65 years with alopecia areata. Some clones in this sample may be carry-over from other donors' samples.

The chain uses TRBV20-1 and TRBJ2-3; D uncertain. In germline, CDR1 is DFQATT, CDR2 SNEGSKA (reference sequence). This CDR3 has 14 residues. Deletions cut 5 bases from V and 5 bases from J, with 17 bases between. The CDR3 sequence is CSALSPGLQDTQYF. The CDR3 DNA follows: TGCAGTGCTCTTAGCCCGGGCCTCCAAGATACGCAGTATTTT.

This clonotype was picked up many times. The chain carries TRBV20-1 and TRBJ1-3; no reliable D call. The V end lost 0 bases, the J end lost 9 bases, and 6 bases lay between the germline ends. Looked up from germline, CDR1 is DFQATT and CDR2 is SNEGSKA (reference sequence). The CDR3 is 11 residues long. CDR3 loop: CSARDALTIYF. CDR3 coding DNA: TGCAGTGCTAGAGATGCCCTCACCATATATTTT.

This clonotype was detected only once. The chain combines TRBV7-9 with TRBJ2-1; 8 bases align to TRBD2. Germline-derived CDR1 and CDR2 are SEHNR and FQNEAQ (reference sequence). Trimming cost V 5 bases and J 2 bases; bases outside gene matches: 8. The CDR3 is made up of 16 amino acids. The CDR3 nucleotides read TGTGCCAGCAGCCCTCTTAGCGGGACCACCTACAATGAGCAGTTCTTC. As protein: CASSPLSGTTYNEQFF.

The chain couples TRBV6-2 or TRBV6-3 to TRBJ2-6; 9 nucleotides align to TRBD1. Germline values: CDR1 MNHEY, CDR2 SVGEGT. The CDR3 contains 20 residues. With V trimmed by 2 bases and J by 0 bases, 11 bases remained unmatched. The CDR3 bases are TGTGCCAGCAGTTACCCCCCCGGGACAGGGACCCCCTCTGGGGCCAACGTCCTGACTTTC. It codes for CASSYPPGTGTPSGANVLTF.

This clonotype was seen more than once but under ten times. The chain combines TRBV3-1 with TRBJ1-5; D is uncertain. The CDR3 has 15 residues. Looked up from germline, CDR1 is LGHDT and CDR2 is YNNKEL (reference sequence). Trimming took 1 base from V and 9 from J, leaving 16 bases between them. The CDR3 DNA reads as TGTGCCAGCAGCCAAGGGTACCCCCCGATCTCGCCCCAGCATTTT. It codes for CASSQGYPPISPQHF.

This clonotype was observed at least ten times. The V and J genes are TRBV11-2 and TRBJ2-6; no reliable D call. V lost 5 bases to trimming and J lost 0 bases, with 11 bases between them. The germline gives CDR1 SGHAT, CDR2 FQNNGV. CDR3 length: 16 amino acids. The CDR3 nucleotides are TGTGCCAGCAGCCCCGACAACTTCTCTGGGGCCAACGTCCTGACTTTC. It encodes CASSPDNFSGANVLTF.

At least ten counts were recorded for this clonotype. This chain links TRBV11-2 with TRBJ1-6; 8 nucleotides align to TRBD1. CDR1 SGHAT and CDR2 FQNNGV come from the germline V gene. V trimming: 6 bases; J trimming: 7 bases; junction bases outside the gene matches: 8. There are 15 residues in the CDR3. CDR3 in DNA: TGTGCCAGCAGTTCCCGGACAGGGCAGAATTCACCCCTCCACTTT. This encodes CASSSRTGQNSPLHF.

The J gene is TRBJ1-2, the V gene TRBV2, with D possibly matching TRBD1 (5 bases). The CDR3 covers 13 residues. Germline CDR1 is SNHLY and CDR2 is FYNNEI. The V gene lost 11 bases and the J gene lost 2 bases, with 15 bases spanning the gap. The CDR3 protein is CAGPPTANYGYTF. The CDR3 coding sequence is TGTGCCGGACCCCCGACAGCAAACTATGGCTACACCTTC.

The sample holds many counts of this clonotype. This chain links TRBV29-1 with TRBJ1-2; maybe TRBD1 (5 bases). The CDR3 extends over 12 amino acids. V lost 7 bases and J 8 bases, leaving 17 bases between the germline ends. Germline CDR1 and CDR2: SQVTM and ANQGSEA. CDR3 nucleotides: TGCAGCGCGAGGAGGGACGTTTTCGGCTACACCTTC. It specifies CSARRDVFGYTF. Looking up the rest from reference TRBV29-1 and TRBJ1-2 gives the full variable domain: SAVISQKPSRDICQRGTSLTIQCQVDSQVTMMFWYRQQPGQSLTLIATANQGSEATYESGFVIDKFPISRPNLTFSTLTVSNMSPEDSSIYLCSARRDVFGYTFGSGTRLTVV.

The chain joins TRBV27 to TRBJ2-7; a possible D gene is TRBD1 (5 bases). Trimming shortened V by 2 bases and J by 8 bases, and 13 bases separated the two germline ends. Germline lookup yields CDR1 MNHEY and CDR2 SMNVEV (reference sequence). This CDR3 comprises 13 residues. In DNA, the CDR3 is TGTGCCAGCAGTTTACAGGGTAGGCACAAGCAGTACTTC. It codes for CASSLQGRHKQYF.